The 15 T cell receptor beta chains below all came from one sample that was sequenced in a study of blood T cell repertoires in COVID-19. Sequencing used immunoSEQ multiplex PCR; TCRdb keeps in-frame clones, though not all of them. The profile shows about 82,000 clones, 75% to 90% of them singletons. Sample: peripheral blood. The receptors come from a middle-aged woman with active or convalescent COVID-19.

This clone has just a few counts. The CDR3 spells CASSLSGSTYNEQFF. As DNA, the CDR3 is TGTGCCAGCAGCCTTAGCGGGAGCACCTACAATGAGCAGTTCTTC. The rearrangement joins TRBV11-1 to TRBJ2-1; 9 nucleotides agree with TRBD2. Germline CDR1 and CDR2: SGHAT and FQDESV (reference sequence). The CDR3 loop spans 15 amino acids. The junction had 4 bases not matched to a gene; V was cut back by 5 bases and J by 2 bases.

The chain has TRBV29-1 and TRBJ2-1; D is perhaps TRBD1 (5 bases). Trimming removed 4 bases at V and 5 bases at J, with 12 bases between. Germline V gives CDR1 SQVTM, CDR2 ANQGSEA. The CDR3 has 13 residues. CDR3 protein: CSVGSGFDNEQFF. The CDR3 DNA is TGCAGCGTTGGTTCAGGGTTCGACAATGAGCAGTTCTTC.

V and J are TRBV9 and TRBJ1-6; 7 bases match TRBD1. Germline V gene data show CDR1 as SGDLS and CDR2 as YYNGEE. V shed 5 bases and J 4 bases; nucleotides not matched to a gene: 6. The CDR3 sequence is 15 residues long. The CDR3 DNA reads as TGTGCCAGCAGTGGGAAACAGGGGTATAATTCACCCCTCCACTTT. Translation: CASSGKQGYNSPLHF.

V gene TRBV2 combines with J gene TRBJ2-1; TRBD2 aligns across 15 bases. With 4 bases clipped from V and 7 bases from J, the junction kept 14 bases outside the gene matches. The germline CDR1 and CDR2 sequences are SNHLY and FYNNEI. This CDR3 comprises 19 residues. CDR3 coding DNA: TGTGCCAGCAGTGCTGGACTAGCGGGAGGGCCAAGGTCTTTTAATGAGCAGTTCTTC. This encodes CASSAGLAGGPRSFNEQFF.

The CDR3 protein is CASSQSTGGYEKLFF. The CDR3 DNA reads TGCGCCAGCAGCCAATCTACAGGGGGATACGAAAAACTGTTTTTT. The rearrangement uses TRBV4-3 and TRBJ1-4; TRBD1 matches 8 bases. V lost 2 bases, J lost 8 bases, and 7 bases stayed unmatched. Germline V gene sequence: CDR1 LGHNA, CDR2 YSLEER. The CDR3 totals 15 residues.

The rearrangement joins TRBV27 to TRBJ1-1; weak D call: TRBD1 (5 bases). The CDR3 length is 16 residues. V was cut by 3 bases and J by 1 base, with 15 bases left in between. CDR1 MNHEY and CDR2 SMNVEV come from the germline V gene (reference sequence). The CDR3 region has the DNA TGTGCCAGCAGTTTGGACCCTTGGGGCCCGAACACTGAAGCTTTCTTT. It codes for CASSLDPWGPNTEAFF.

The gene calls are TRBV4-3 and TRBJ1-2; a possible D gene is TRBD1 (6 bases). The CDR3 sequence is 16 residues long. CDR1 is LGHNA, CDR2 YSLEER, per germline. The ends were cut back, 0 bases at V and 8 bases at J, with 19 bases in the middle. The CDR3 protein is CASSQDRGAVLLGYTF. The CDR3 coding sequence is TGCGCCAGCAGCCAAGATCGGGGGGCCGTCCTTCTAGGCTACACCTTC.

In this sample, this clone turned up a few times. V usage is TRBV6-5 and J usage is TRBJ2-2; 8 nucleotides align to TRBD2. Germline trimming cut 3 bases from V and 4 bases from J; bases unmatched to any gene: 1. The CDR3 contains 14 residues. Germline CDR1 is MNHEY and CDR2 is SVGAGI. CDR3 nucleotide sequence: TGTGCCAGCAGTTATCTAGCGGGCACCGGGGAGCTGTTTTTT. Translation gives CASSYLAGTGELFF.

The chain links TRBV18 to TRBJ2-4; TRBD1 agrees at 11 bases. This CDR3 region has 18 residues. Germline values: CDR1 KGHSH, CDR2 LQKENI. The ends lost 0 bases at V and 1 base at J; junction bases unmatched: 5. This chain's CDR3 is CASSPPGQGGPAKNIQYF. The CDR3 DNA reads TGTGCCAGCTCACCACCGGGACAGGGGGGCCCTGCCAAAAACATTCAGTACTTC.

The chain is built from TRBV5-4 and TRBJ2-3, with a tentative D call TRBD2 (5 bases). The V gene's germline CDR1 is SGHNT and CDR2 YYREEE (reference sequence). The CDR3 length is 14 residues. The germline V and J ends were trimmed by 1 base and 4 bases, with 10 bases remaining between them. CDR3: CASSLPSPPDTQYF. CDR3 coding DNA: TGTGCCAGCAGCTTGCCTAGCCCGCCAGATACGCAGTATTTT.

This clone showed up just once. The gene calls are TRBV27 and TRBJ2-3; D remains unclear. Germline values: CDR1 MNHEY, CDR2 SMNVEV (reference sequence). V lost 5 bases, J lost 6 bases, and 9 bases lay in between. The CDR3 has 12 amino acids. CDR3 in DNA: TGTGCCAGCAGTGCCTCCGGGGATACGCAGTATTTT. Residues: CASSASGDTQYF.

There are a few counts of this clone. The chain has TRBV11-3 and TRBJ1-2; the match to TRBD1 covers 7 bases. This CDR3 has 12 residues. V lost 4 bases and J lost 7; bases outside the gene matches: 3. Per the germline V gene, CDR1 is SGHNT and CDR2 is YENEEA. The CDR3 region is CASSSGQFGYTF. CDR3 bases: TGTGCCAGCAGCTCGGGACAGTTTGGCTACACCTTC.

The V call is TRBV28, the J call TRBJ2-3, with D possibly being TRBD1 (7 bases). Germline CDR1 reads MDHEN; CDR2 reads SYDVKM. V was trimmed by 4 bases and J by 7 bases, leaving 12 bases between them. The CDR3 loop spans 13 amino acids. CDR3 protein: CASSSGDRNTQYF. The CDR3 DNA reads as TGTGCCAGCAGTTCGGGGGACAGAAATACGCAGTATTTT.

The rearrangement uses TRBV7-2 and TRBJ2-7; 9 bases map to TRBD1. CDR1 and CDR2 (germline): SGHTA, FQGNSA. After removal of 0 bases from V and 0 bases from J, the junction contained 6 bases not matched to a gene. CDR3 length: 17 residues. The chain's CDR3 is CASSLATTGGGSYEQYF. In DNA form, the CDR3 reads TGTGCCAGCAGCTTAGCTACGACAGGGGGTGGCTCCTACGAGCAGTACTTC.

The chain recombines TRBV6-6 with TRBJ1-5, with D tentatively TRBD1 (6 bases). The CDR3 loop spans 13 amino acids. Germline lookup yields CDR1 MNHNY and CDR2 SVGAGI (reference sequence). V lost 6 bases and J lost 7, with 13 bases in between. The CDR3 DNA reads TGTGCCAGCAGCAACAGGGCCGGGCAGCCCCAGCATTTT. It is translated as CASSNRAGQPQHF.